This T cell receptor (beta chain) was sequenced in a study of somatic mutations in cytotoxic T cells in rheumatoid arthritis. Study-wide findings and caveats: Measured CD8+ T-cell clonality, a value compared between rheumatoid arthritis patients and age-matched healthy controls, did not differ significantly.

The CDR3 is made up of 14 amino acids. V lost 5 bases, J lost 3 bases, and 6 bases stayed unmatched. Germline CDR1 MNHNS, CDR2 SASEGT. Only a few counts were recorded for this clone. Its target is not known. Profiling relied on immunoSEQ multiplex PCR, and the TCRdb table lists in-frame clones only, not all of them. Of about 19,000 clones listed, roughly 65% are singletons. Sequencing was performed on CD8+ T cells sorted from blood. This receptor was identified in an adult with rheumatoid arthritis. This sequence joins TRBV6-1 and TRBJ1-2; TRBD1 agrees at 7 bases. The CDR3 coding sequence is TGTGCCAGCAGTACCGACAGGGCGGACTATGGCTACACCTTC. Translated, it gives CASSTDRADYGYTF.